This T cell receptor (beta chain) is drawn from a study of blood T cell repertoires in COVID-19. The wider study: The study drew acute and convalescent COVID-19 samples from the United States, Italy and Spain. T cells, B-cell-depleted T cells, or PBMCs supplied cDNA or gDNA.

This CDR3 region has 14 residues. The germline CDR1 and CDR2 sequences are MDHEN and SYDVKM. V dropped 2 bases and J dropped 7 bases, with 15 bases sitting between them. Per the study methods: Amplification of reference gene primers was used by the study to estimate nucleated cell counts. Sequencing was performed with immunoSEQ multiplex PCR; in TCRdb, only in-frame clones are kept and a portion is missing. V and J calls and clone size come straight from that table; D and trimming were deduced from the DNA. The repertoire has about 180,000 clones, roughly 77% of them found once; the top ten carry about 10%.

The rearrangement joins TRBV28 to TRBJ2-7; D not resolved. This receptor was obtained from a woman aged 80 or older with COVID-19, enrolled during active disease. Specimen: peripheral blood. CDR3 amino acids: CASSLLAAPWEQYF. The CDR3 nucleotides read TGTGCCAGCAGTTTACTCGCGGCCCCCTGGGAGCAGTACTTC.